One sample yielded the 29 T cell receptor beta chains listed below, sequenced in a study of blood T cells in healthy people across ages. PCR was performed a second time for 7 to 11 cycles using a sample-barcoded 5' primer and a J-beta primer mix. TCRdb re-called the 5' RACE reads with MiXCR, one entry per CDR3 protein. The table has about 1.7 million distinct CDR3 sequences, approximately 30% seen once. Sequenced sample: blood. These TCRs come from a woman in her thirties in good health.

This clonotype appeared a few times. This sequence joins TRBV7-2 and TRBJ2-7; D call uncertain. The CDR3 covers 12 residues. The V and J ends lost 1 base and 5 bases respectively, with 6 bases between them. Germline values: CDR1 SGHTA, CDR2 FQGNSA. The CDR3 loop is CASSLDQDEQYF. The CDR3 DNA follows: TGTGCCAGCAGCTTAGATCAGGACGAGCAGTACTTC.

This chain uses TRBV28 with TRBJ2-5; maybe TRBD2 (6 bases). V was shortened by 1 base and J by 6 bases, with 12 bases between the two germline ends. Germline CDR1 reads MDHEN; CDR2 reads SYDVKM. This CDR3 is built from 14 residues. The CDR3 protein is CASSLSLGGKTQYF. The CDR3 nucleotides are TGTGCCAGCAGTTTATCTCTGGGGGGAAAGACCCAGTACTTC.

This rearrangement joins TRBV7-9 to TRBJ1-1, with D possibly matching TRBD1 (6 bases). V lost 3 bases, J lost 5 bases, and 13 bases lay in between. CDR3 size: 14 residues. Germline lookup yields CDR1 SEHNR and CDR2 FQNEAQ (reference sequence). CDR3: CASSFPGQWTEAFF. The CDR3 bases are TGTGCCAGCAGCTTCCCGGGACAATGGACTGAAGCTTTCTTT.

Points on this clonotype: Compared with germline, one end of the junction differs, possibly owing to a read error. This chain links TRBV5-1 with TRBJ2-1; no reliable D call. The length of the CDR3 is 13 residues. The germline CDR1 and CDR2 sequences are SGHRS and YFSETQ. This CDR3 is CAGSLGPNNEQFF. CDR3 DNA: TGCGCCGGCAGCTTGGGTCCAAACAATGAGCAGTTCTTC.

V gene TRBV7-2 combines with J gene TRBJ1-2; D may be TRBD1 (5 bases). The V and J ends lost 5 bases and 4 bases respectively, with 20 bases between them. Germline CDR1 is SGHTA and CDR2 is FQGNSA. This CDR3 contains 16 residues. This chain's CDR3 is CASSPAPGRARYGYTF. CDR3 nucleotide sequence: TGTGCCAGCAGCCCAGCCCCCGGCAGGGCTCGCTATGGCTACACCTTC. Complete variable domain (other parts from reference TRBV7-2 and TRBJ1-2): GAGVSQSPSNKVTEKGKDVELRCDPISGHTALYWYRQSLGQGLEFLIYFQGNSAPDKSGLPSDRFSAERTGGSVSTLTIQRTQQEDSAVYLCASSPAPGRARYGYTFGSGTRLTVV.

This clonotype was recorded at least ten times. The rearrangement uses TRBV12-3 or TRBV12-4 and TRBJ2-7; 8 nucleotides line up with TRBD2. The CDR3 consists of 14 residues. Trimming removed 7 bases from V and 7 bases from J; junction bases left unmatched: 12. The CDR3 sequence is CASTPGLVGVEQYF. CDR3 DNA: TGTGCCAGCACCCCGGGACTAGTTGGTGTGGAGCAGTACTTC.

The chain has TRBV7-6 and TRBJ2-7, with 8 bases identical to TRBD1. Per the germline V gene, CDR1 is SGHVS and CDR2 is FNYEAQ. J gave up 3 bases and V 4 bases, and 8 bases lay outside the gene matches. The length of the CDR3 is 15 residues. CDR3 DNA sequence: TGTGCCAGCAGCTCGAACCAGGACAGGGACTACGAGCAGTACTTC. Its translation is CASSSNQDRDYEQYF.

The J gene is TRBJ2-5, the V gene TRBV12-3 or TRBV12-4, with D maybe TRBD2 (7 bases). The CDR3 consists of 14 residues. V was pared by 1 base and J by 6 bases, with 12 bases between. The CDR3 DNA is TGTGCCAGCAGTTTAGTGGGGGGGCGAAAGACCCAGTACTTC. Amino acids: CASSLVGGRKTQYF.

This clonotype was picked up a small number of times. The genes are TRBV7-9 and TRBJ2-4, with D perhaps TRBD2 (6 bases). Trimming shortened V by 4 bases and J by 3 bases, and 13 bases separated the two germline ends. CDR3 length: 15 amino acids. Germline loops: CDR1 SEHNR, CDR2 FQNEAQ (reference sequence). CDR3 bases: TGTGCCAGCAGCTCGGGGGACGGCGACAAAAACATTCAGTACTTC. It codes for CASSSGDGDKNIQYF.

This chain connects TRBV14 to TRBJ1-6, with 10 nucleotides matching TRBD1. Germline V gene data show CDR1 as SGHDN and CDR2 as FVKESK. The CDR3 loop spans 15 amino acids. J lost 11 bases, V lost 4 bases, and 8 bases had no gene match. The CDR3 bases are TGTGCCAGCAGCCTGACCCGGGACAGGGGCGCACCCCTCCACTTT. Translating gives CASSLTRDRGAPLHF. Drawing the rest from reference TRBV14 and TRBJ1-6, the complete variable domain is EAGVTQFPSHSVIEKGQTVTLRCDPISGHDNLYWYRRVMGKEIKFLLHFVKESKQDESGMPNNRFLAERTGGTYSTLKVQPAELEDSGVYFCASSLTRDRGAPLHFGNGTRLTVT.

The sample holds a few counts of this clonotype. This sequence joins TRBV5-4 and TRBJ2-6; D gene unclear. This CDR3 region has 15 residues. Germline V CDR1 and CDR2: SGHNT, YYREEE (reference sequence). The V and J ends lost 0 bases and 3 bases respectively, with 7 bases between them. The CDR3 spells CASSLGLDGANVLTF. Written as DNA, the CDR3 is TGTGCCAGCAGCTTGGGCTTAGATGGGGCCAACGTCCTGACTTTC. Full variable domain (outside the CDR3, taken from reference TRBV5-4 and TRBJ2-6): ETGVTQSPTHLIKTRGQQVTLRCSSQSGHNTVSWYQQALGQGPQFIFQYYREEENGRGNFPPRFSGLQFPNYSSELNVNALELDDSALYLCASSLGLDGANVLTFGAGSRLTVL.

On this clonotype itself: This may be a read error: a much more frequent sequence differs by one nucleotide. Written as DNA, the CDR3 is TGTGCCAGCAGCTTAGATGGGACAGGAAATGAAAAACTGTTTTTT. Its protein product is CASSLDGTGNEKLFF. The chain joins TRBV7-6 to TRBJ1-4; 8 bases align to TRBD1. The CDR3 covers 15 residues. The V and J ends lost 1 base and 5 bases, in that order; junction bases with no gene match: 3. Germline V gene lookup returns CDR1 SGHVS and CDR2 FNYEAQ.

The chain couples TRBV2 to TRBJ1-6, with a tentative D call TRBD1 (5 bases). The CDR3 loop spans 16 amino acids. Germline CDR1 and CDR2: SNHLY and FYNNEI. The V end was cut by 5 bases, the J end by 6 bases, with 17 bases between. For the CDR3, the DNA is TGTGCCAGCAGTCGGGAACGACAGCGGGGTAATTCACCCCTCCACTTT. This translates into CASSRERQRGNSPLHF. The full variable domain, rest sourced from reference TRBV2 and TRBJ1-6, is EPEVTQTPSHQVTQMGQEVILRCVPISNHLYFYWYRQILGQKVEFLVSFYNNEISEKSEIFDDQFSVERPDGSNFTLKIRSTKLEDSAMYFCASSRERQRGNSPLHFGNGTRLTVT.

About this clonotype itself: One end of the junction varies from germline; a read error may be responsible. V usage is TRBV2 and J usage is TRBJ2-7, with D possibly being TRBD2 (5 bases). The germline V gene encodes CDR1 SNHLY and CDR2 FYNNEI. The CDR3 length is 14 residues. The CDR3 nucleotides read TGTGCCAACAGTGTGAGAGCGGTCTCCTACGAGCAGTACTTC. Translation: CANSVRAVSYEQYF.

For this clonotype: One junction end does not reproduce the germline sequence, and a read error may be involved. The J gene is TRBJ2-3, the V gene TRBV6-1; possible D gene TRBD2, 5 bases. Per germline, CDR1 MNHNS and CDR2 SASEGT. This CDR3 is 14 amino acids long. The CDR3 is CASSGTGVTNTQYF. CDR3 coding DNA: TGTGCCAGCAGTGGCACCGGGGTCACAAATACGCAGTATTTT.

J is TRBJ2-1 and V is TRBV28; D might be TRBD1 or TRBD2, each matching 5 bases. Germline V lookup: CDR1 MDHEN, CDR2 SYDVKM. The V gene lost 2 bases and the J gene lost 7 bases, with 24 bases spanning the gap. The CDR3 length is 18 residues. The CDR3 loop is CASSLEPPGTPVGNEQFF. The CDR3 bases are TGTGCCAGCAGTTTAGAACCCCCCGGGACCCCGGTAGGGAATGAGCAGTTCTTC.

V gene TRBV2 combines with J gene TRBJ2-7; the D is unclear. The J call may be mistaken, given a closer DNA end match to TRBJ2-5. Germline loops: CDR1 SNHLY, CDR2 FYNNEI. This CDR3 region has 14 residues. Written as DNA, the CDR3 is TGTGCCAGCAGTGAAGTCAGGAAAGAGGAGACCCAGTACTTC. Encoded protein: CASSEVRKEETQYF.

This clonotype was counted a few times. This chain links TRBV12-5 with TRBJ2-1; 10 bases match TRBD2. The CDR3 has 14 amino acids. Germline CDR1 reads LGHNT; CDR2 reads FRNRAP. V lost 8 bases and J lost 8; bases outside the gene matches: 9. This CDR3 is CASLELAGVDEQFF. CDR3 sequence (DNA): TGTGCTAGTTTAGAGCTAGCGGGAGTGGATGAGCAGTTCTTC.

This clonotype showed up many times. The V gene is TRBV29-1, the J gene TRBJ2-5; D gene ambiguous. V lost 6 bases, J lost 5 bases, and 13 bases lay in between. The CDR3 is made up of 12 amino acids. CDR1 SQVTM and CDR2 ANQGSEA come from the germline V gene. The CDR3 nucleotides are TGCAGCGTCCCTGGTTTTGGTGAGACCCAGTACTTC. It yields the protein CSVPGFGETQYF.

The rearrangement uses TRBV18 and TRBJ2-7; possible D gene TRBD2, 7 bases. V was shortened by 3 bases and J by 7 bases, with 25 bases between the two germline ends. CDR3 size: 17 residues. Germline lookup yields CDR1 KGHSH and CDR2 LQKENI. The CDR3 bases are TGTGCCAGCTCACCGTATCCTGGCGGGGGCACTTACAATGAGCAGTACTTC. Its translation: CASSPYPGGGTYNEQYF.

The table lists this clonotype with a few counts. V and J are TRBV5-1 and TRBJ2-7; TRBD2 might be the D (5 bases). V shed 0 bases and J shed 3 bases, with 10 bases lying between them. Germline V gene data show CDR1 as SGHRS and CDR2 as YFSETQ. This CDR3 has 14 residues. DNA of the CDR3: TGCGCCAGCAGCTTGGCCCACGGGGTCTACGAGCAGTACTTC. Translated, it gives CASSLAHGVYEQYF.

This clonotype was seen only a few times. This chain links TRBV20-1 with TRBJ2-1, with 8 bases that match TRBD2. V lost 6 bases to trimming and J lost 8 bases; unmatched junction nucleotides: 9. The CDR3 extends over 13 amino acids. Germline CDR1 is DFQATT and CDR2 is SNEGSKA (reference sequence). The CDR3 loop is CSAVAGLGDEQFF. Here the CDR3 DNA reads TGCAGTGCCGTAGCGGGGTTGGGGGATGAGCAGTTCTTC.

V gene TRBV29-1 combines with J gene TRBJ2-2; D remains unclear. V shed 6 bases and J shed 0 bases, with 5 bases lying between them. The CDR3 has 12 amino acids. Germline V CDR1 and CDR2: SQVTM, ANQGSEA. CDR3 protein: CSVIPNTGELFF. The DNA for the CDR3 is TGCAGCGTGATCCCGAACACCGGGGAGCTGTTTTTT.

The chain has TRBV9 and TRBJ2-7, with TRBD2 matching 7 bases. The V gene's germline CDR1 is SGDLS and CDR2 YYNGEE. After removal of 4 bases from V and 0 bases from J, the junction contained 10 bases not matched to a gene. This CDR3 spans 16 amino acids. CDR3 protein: CASSPKMGGSSYEQYF. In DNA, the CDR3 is TGTGCCAGCAGCCCTAAGATGGGGGGGAGCTCCTACGAGCAGTACTTC. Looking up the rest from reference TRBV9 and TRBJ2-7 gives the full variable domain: DSGVTQTPKHLITATGQRVTLRCSPRSGDLSVYWYQQSLDQGLQFLIQYYNGEERAKGNILERFSAQQFPDLHSELNLSSLELGDSALYFCASSPKMGGSSYEQYFGPGTRLTVT.

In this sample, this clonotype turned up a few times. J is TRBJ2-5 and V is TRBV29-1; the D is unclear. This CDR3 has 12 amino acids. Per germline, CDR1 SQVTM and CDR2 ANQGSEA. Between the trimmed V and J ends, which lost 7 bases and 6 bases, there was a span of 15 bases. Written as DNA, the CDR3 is TGCAGCGGAATTTTAGATCGGAAGACCCAGTACTTC. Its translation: CSGILDRKTQYF.

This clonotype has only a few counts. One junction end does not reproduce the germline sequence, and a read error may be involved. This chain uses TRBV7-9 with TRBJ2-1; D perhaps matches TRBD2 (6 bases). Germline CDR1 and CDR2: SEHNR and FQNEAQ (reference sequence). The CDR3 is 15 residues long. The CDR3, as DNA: TGTGCCAGCAGTCCCCGGGGGAATACCTACAATGAGCGGTTCTTC. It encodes CASSPRGNTYNERFF.

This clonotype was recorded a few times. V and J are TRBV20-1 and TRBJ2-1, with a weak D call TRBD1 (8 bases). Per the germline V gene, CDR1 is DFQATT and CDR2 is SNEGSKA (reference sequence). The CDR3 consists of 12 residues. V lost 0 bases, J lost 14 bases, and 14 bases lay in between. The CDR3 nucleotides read TGCAGTGCTAGAGATCAGGGGGCGGGGGAGTTCTTC. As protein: CSARDQGAGEFF.

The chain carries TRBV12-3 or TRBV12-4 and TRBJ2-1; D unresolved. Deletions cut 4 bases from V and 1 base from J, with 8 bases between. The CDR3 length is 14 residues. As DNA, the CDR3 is TGTGCCAGCAGTTCGAAGGTTTCCTACAATGAGCAGTTCTTC. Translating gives CASSSKVSYNEQFF.

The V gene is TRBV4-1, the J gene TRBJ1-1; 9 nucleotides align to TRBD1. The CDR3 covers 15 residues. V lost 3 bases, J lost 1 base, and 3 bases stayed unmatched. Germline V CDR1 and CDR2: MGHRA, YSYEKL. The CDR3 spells CASSQGTGKNTEAFF. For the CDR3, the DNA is TGCGCCAGCAGCCAGGGGACAGGGAAGAACACTGAAGCTTTCTTT.